This note documents a single T cell receptor beta chain sequence. Measured with immunoSEQ multiplex PCR; TCRdb has only the in-frame clones, and not every one. The repertoire holds 170,000 or so clones, with roughly 85% as singletons. The CDR3 has 15 amino acids. The V end was cut by 0 bases, the J end by 7 bases, with 15 bases between. Looked up from germline, CDR1 is SGHDN and CDR2 is FVKESK. The data stem from a study of blood T cell repertoires in COVID-19. Study background: The United States, Italy and Spain were the sources of the acute and convalescent COVID-19 samples.

This TCR derives from a man aged 50 to 60 with active or convalescent COVID-19. The sequenced sample consisted of peripheral blood. The chain recombines TRBV14 with TRBJ1-2; no reliable D call. In DNA, the CDR3 is TGTGCCAGCAGCCAAGACACCGGGAGTAGGAGTGGCTACACCTTC. Protein: CASSQDTGSRSGYTF.